This passage covers 28 T cell receptor beta chains from one sample sequenced in a study of shared clonotypes between healthy human individuals. TCRdb keeps only in-frame clones here, not all; method: immunoSEQ multiplex PCR. This table has around 1,100,000 clones, around three quarters appearing once. Source material: memory CD4+ T cells from PBMCs. The subset: CD45RA-negative fraction. These receptors were obtained from a man aged 18 to 29 in good health. Some clones in this sample may be carry-over from other donors' samples.

The chain joins TRBV5-4 to TRBJ2-6, with D perhaps matching TRBD1 or TRBD2 (6 bases each). Germline values: CDR1 SGHNT, CDR2 YYREEE (reference sequence). V lost 4 bases to trimming and J lost 2 bases, with 16 bases between them. The CDR3 is 17 residues long. The CDR3 is CASSPGGGQTGANVLTF. The CDR3 nucleotides read TGTGCCAGCAGCCCCGGTGGGGGGCAGACTGGGGCCAACGTCCTGACTTTC. Full variable domain (rest looked up from reference TRBV5-4 and TRBJ2-6): ETGVTQSPTHLIKTRGQQVTLRCSSQSGHNTVSWYQQALGQGPQFIFQYYREEENGRGNFPPRFSGLQFPNYSSELNVNALELDDSALYLCASSPGGGQTGANVLTFGAGSRLTVL.

The rearrangement joins TRBV2 to TRBJ2-5; the D gene is possibly TRBD2 (5 bases). The ends were cut back, 7 bases at V and 9 bases at J, with 15 bases in the middle. This CDR3 has 12 amino acids. Germline V lookup: CDR1 SNHLY, CDR2 FYNNEI. The CDR3 is CASIRSERAQYF. The CDR3 bases are TGTGCCAGCATTCGTAGCGAAAGGGCCCAGTACTTC.

This chain uses TRBV4-2 with TRBJ2-5, with 16 bases aligning to TRBD2. Germline CDR1 reads LGHNA; CDR2 reads YNFKEQ. The CDR3 is made up of 19 amino acids. V gave up 4 bases and J gave up 5 bases; unmatched junction bases: 13. The CDR3 DNA reads TGTGCCAGCAGCCGTTCACCGGGACTAGCGGGAGGGCCCGGTGAGACCCAGTACTTC. Its protein product is CASSRSPGLAGGPGETQYF.

The table lists this clone with a few counts. The chain links TRBV12-5 to TRBJ1-2; possibly TRBD1 for D (6 bases). Trimming took 7 bases from V and 1 from J, leaving 13 bases between them. The CDR3 spans 14 residues. Germline CDR1 reads LGHNT; CDR2 reads FRNRAP. CDR3 nucleotide sequence: TGTGCTAGTGCCAGGGGTGACAGTAACTATGGCTACACCTTC. Encoded protein: CASARGDSNYGYTF.

The gene calls are TRBV5-6 and TRBJ2-7, with 7 bases identical to TRBD2. CDR1 is SGHDT, CDR2 YYEEEE, per germline. The CDR3 has 19 residues. V trimming: 1 base; J trimming: 1 base; junction bases outside the gene matches: 17. The CDR3 here is CASSLLWTRISLRSYEQYF. The CDR3 DNA reads TGTGCCAGCAGCTTGCTCTGGACTAGGATTTCTCTAAGGTCCTACGAGCAGTACTTC.

The chain has TRBV7-2 and TRBJ1-4; a possible D gene is TRBD1 (5 bases). The V end lost 5 bases, the J end lost 7 bases, and 17 bases lay between the germline ends. Germline V gene lookup returns CDR1 SGHTA and CDR2 FQGNSA. The CDR3 runs 15 residues. CDR3 amino acids: CASSQRTTRAEKLFF. The CDR3, as DNA: TGTGCCAGCAGCCAACGGACCACCAGGGCTGAAAAACTGTTTTTT.

V and J are TRBV28 and TRBJ1-5; D gene uncertain. The CDR3 extends over 17 amino acids. CDR1 is MDHEN and CDR2 is SYDVKM in the germline V gene. V was pared by 5 bases and J by 0 bases, with 17 bases between. The CDR3 sequence is CASSRVLSGYSNQPQHF. The CDR3 DNA is TGTGCCAGCAGTCGAGTACTATCCGGATATAGCAATCAGCCCCAGCATTTT.

V usage is TRBV15 and J usage is TRBJ2-7; D is unresolved. The CDR3 consists of 14 residues. The V end was cut by 1 base, the J end by 2 bases, with 9 bases between. Germline values: CDR1 LNHNV, CDR2 YYDKDF (reference sequence). CDR3 nucleotides: TGTGCCACCAGCAGAGTGGCAGCTACCTACGAGCAGTACTTC. Translating gives CATSRVAATYEQYF.

V gene TRBV19 combines with J gene TRBJ2-7; 7 positions match TRBD2. J was trimmed by 2 bases and V by 4 bases; bases with no gene match: 8. CDR3 length: 15 residues. Germline assignment: CDR1 LNHDA and CDR2 SQIVND (reference sequence). The chain's CDR3 is CASSKERRGAYEQYF. The CDR3 DNA reads TGTGCCAGTAGTAAAGAGAGACGGGGGGCCTACGAGCAGTACTTC. Based on the CDR3 plus reference TRBV19 and TRBJ2-7, the full variable domain is DGGITQSPKYLFRKEGQNVTLSCEQNLNHDAMYWYRQDPGQGLRLIYYSQIVNDFQKGDIAEGYSVSREKKESFPLTVTSAQKNPTAFYLCASSKERRGAYEQYFGPGTRLTVT.

This rearrangement joins TRBV7-2 to TRBJ2-3; D remains unclear. The CDR3 spans 13 residues. CDR1 is SGHTA, CDR2 FQGNSA, per germline. Trimming cost V 5 bases and J 5 bases, with 11 bases left between them. DNA of the CDR3: TGTGCCAGCAGCCCACCTATAGTAGATACGCAGTATTTT. Its protein product is CASSPPIVDTQYF.

The V gene is TRBV4-2, the J gene TRBJ2-3; 9 bases map to TRBD2. CDR3 length equals 17 residues. The germline CDR1 and CDR2 sequences are LGHNA and YNFKEQ. Germline trimming cut 4 bases from V and 6 bases from J; bases unmatched to any gene: 14. The CDR3 DNA reads TGTGCCAGCAGCCTCGGGCGCGGGCTAGCGGGATTTGATACGCAGTATTTT. Translation: CASSLGRGLAGFDTQYF.

CDR3 in amino acids: CASSWTATYEQYF. The CDR3 coding sequence is TGTGCCAGCAGTTGGACGGCTACCTACGAGCAGTACTTC. The chain links TRBV28 to TRBJ2-7, with no clear D. Germline loops: CDR1 MDHEN, CDR2 SYDVKM. The CDR3 has 13 amino acids. V lost 4 bases and J lost 2, with 9 bases in between.

The chain uses TRBV10-3 and TRBJ2-1, with 7 bases fitting TRBD2. Per the germline V gene, CDR1 is ENHRY and CDR2 is SYGVKD. This CDR3 comprises 13 residues. The trim removed 8 bases at V and 7 bases at J, leaving 8 bases unmatched. The CDR3 is CAIGRPGGNEQFF. In DNA, the CDR3 is TGTGCCATCGGGAGGCCCGGGGGGAATGAGCAGTTCTTC.

This rearrangement joins TRBV6-6 to TRBJ1-5, with TRBD1 as a possible D gene (6 bases). Germline values: CDR1 MNHNY, CDR2 SVGAGI (reference sequence). V lost 6 bases, J lost 2 bases, and 11 bases lay in between. There are 14 residues in the CDR3. CDR3 loop: CASRGGIRNQPQHF. As DNA, the CDR3 is TGTGCCAGCAGAGGGGGTATTCGCAATCAGCCCCAGCATTTT.

A few counts support this clone. The genes are TRBV7-2 and TRBJ1-4; TRBD1 might be the D (5 bases). Germline V CDR1 and CDR2: SGHTA, FQGNSA. This CDR3 has 15 residues. Trimming left V 5 bases short and J 0 bases short, with 10 bases between. The CDR3 spells CASSIQGATNEKLFF. Here the CDR3 DNA reads TGTGCCAGCAGCATCCAGGGTGCAACTAATGAAAAACTGTTTTTT. Based on the CDR3 plus reference TRBV7-2 and TRBJ1-4, the full variable domain is GAGVSQSPSNKVTEKGKDVELRCDPISGHTALYWYRQSLGQGLEFLIYFQGNSAPDKSGLPSDRFSAERTGGSVSTLTIQRTQQEDSAVYLCASSIQGATNEKLFFGSGTQLSVL.

To note about this clone: A much larger clonotype is one base distant, so this may be a read error. CDR3 bases: TGTGCCAACAGTGATCTAGCGGGGGCGAGGGAGCTGTTTTTT. It translates to CANSDLAGARELFF. The rearrangement links TRBV6-5 to TRBJ2-2, with 10 nucleotides matching TRBD2. The germline V gene encodes CDR1 MNHEY and CDR2 SVGAGI. This CDR3 comprises 14 residues.

This clone was observed a handful of times. The chain couples TRBV15 to TRBJ1-2; TRBD1 is a possible D gene (6 bases). The V gene's germline CDR1 is LNHNV and CDR2 YYDKDF (reference sequence). The ends were cut back, 0 bases at V and 3 bases at J, with 17 bases in the middle. CDR3 length: 17 residues. CDR3: CATSRDRSSGGDYGYTF. The CDR3 region has the DNA TGTGCCACCAGCAGAGATAGGTCGTCGGGGGGCGACTATGGCTACACCTTC.

The rearrangement joins TRBV2 to TRBJ2-7, with 7 bases fitting TRBD1. V lost 3 bases and J lost 5; bases outside the gene matches: 7. Germline-derived CDR1 and CDR2 are SNHLY and FYNNEI. CDR3 length: 14 residues. This chain's CDR3 is CASSDLDRYNEQYF. In nucleotides, the CDR3 is TGTGCCAGCAGTGACCTGGACAGGTACAACGAGCAGTACTTC.

This clone was seen once. The chain carries TRBV30 and TRBJ2-7, with D perhaps matching TRBD1 or TRBD2 (6 bases each). Germline V gene data show CDR1 as GTSNPN and CDR2 as SVGIG (reference sequence). CDR3 length: 14 residues. With 3 bases removed from V and 4 bases from J, the gap between germline ends came to 16 bases. CDR3 nucleotide sequence: TGTGCCTGGAGGAGGGGGGATAGCGGATACGAGCAGTACTTC. Translation gives CAWRRGDSGYEQYF.

The chain couples TRBV5-1 to TRBJ2-5, with unresolved D. V was cut by 4 bases and J by 0 bases, with 10 bases left in between. Per germline, CDR1 SGHRS and CDR2 YFSETQ. This CDR3 spans 14 amino acids. For the CDR3, the DNA is TGCGCCAGCAGCCCGGACGCCAACCAAGAGACCCAGTACTTC. This encodes CASSPDANQETQYF.

This chain connects TRBV9 to TRBJ2-5; D perhaps matches TRBD2 (6 bases). The CDR3 runs to 15 residues. Germline CDR1 is SGDLS and CDR2 is YYNGEE. V gave up 4 bases and J gave up 3 bases, with 16 bases separating them. CDR3 in amino acids: CASSFTGVREETQYF. The CDR3 coding sequence is TGTGCCAGCAGCTTTACGGGGGTCCGGGAAGAGACCCAGTACTTC.

V is TRBV28 and J is TRBJ1-2; possible D gene TRBD1, 5 bases. This CDR3 is built from 15 residues. Germline CDR1 reads MDHEN; CDR2 reads SYDVKM. Between the trimmed V and J ends, which lost 8 bases and 4 bases, there was a span of 20 bases. The CDR3 DNA reads TGTGCCAGCCGACCCGGGGCTGCCAGGGCCTATGGCTACACCTTC. Translation: CASRPGAARAYGYTF.

The chain carries TRBV4-2 and TRBJ1-3; D call uncertain. The germline V gene encodes CDR1 LGHNA and CDR2 YNFKEQ. Trimming shortened V by 1 base and J by 0 bases, and 4 bases separated the two germline ends. This CDR3 spans 14 amino acids. In nucleotides, the CDR3 is TGTGCCAGCAGCCAAGGGAGCTCTGGAAACACCATATATTTT. Its protein product is CASSQGSSGNTIYF.

V and J are TRBV18 and TRBJ1-4, with D perhaps TRBD1 (6 bases). The CDR3 consists of 15 residues. Trimming shortened V by 3 bases and J by 6 bases, and 14 bases separated the two germline ends. Germline CDR1 KGHSH, CDR2 LQKENI. This CDR3 reads CASSPLQGRDEKLFF. The DNA for the CDR3 is TGTGCCAGCTCACCCCTTCAGGGGAGGGATGAAAAACTGTTTTTT.

There are a few counts of this clone. The V call is TRBV7-2, the J call TRBJ1-4; D not resolved. Germline CDR1 SGHTA, CDR2 FQGNSA. The length of the CDR3 is 15 residues. V lost 5 bases and J 6 bases, leaving 16 bases between the germline ends. The DNA of the CDR3 is TGTGCCAGCAGCACCCAACTGGGGAGGGATGAAAAACTGTTTTTT. Translating gives CASSTQLGRDEKLFF.

The J gene is TRBJ1-2, the V gene TRBV20-1; no reliable D call. The CDR3 sequence is 10 residues long. Germline V gene lookup returns CDR1 DFQATT and CDR2 SNEGSKA (reference sequence). V was pared by 5 bases and J by 6 bases, with 7 bases between. The CDR3 here is CSAVGNGYTF. CDR3 in DNA: TGCAGTGCTGTAGGTAATGGCTACACCTTC.

V gene TRBV9 combines with J gene TRBJ1-3; 9 bases match TRBD1. The germline V gene has CDR1 SGDLS and CDR2 YYNGEE. J gave up 4 bases and V 0 bases, and 2 bases lay outside the gene matches. This CDR3 contains 15 residues. CDR3 bases: TGTGCCAGCAGCGTAGACGACAGGGGGGGAAACACCATATATTTT. Its translation is CASSVDDRGGNTIYF.

This clone was counted a single time. This sequence joins TRBV29-1 and TRBJ2-4; no clear D gene. The CDR3 has 14 amino acids. Germline CDR1 reads SQVTM; CDR2 reads ANQGSEA. The V and J ends lost 4 bases and 0 bases respectively, with 10 bases between them. CDR3 DNA: TGCAGCGTTGTTGGGCTAGGAGCCAAAAACATTCAGTACTTC. Residues: CSVVGLGAKNIQYF.